This TCR beta chain stems from a study of CD8 T cells in ankylosing spondylitis. Broader study findings: Reports of some motif variants in reactive arthritis synovial fluid and blood predate this one.

This clonotype showed up many times. Antigen unknown. The germline V gene has CDR1 MGHRA and CDR2 YSYEKL. This CDR3 spans 14 amino acids. Germline trimming cut 4 bases from V and 3 bases from J; bases unmatched to any gene: 6. TCRdb ran MiXCR on the 5' RACE reads and lists one entry per CDR3 protein. The table includes about 200,000 distinct CDR3 sequences, roughly 13% detected once. This TCR was sampled from a male donor with ankylosing spondylitis or in good health (not recorded which). The sample was blood, either unsorted or a sorted T cell fraction (not recorded which). V gene TRBV4-1 combines with J gene TRBJ2-7; 7 bases fit TRBD1. CDR3: CASSLIRDSYEQYF. DNA for the CDR3: TGCGCCAGCAGCCTTATCCGGGACAGCTACGAGCAGTACTTC.